This T cell receptor (beta chain) was sequenced during a study of T cell responses to AZD1222 COVID-19 vaccine. Notes on the study in general: Baseline serology detected seropositivity in only six AZD1222 recipients.

Notes on this clone: The antigen remains undetermined.

The assay was immunoSEQ multiplex PCR, and TCRdb's table has in-frame clones only and misses some. Of 120,000 or so clones listed, about 89% are singletons. The germline V gene encodes CDR1 SNHLY and CDR2 FYNNEI. V was cut by 4 bases and J by 6 bases, with 16 bases left in between. CDR3 length equals 14 residues. This TCR derives from an adult in good health. Specimen: peripheral blood, collected on day 0 of AZD1222 vaccination. This rearrangement joins TRBV2 to TRBJ2-7, with D perhaps TRBD1 or TRBD2 (5 bases each). This CDR3 is CASSAGRGLGEQYF. CDR3 sequence (DNA): TGTGCCAGCAGTGCGGGCCGGGGCTTAGGCGAGCAGTACTTC.